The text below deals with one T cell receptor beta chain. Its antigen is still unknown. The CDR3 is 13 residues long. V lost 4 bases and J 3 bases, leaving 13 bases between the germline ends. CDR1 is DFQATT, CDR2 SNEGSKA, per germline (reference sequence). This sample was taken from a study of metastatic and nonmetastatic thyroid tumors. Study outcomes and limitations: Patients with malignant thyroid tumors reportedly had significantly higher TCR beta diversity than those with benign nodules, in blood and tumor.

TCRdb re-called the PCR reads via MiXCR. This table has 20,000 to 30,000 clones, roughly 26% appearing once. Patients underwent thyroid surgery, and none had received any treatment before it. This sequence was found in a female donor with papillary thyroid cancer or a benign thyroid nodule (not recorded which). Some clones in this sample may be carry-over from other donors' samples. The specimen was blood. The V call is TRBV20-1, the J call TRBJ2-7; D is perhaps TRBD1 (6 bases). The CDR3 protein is CSAIWDTNYEQYF. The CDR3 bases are TGCAGTGCTATTTGGGACACGAACTACGAGCAGTACTTC.